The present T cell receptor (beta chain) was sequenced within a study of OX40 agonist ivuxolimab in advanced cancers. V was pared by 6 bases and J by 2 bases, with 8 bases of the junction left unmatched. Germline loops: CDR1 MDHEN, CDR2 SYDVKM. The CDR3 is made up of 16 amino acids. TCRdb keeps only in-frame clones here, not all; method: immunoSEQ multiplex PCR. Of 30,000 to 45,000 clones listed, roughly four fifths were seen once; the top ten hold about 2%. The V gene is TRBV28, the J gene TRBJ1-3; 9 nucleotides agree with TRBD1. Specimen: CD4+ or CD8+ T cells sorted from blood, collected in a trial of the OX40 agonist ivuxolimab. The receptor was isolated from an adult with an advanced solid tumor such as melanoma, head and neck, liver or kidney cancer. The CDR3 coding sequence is TGTGCCAGCAGCCAATTTGGGACAGGGACTGGAAACACCATATATTTT. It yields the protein CASSQFGTGTGNTIYF.